Here is one T cell receptor beta chain with its context. This specimen belongs to a study of blood T cell repertoires in COVID-19. The table came from immunoSEQ multiplex PCR; TCRdb's copy has only in-frame clones and leaves some out. Among about 180,000 clones listed, about four fifths were seen once. Germline-derived CDR1 and CDR2 are SGHRS and YFSETQ. This CDR3 is 17 amino acids long. V lost 3 bases, J lost 1 base, and 20 bases lay in between. Sequences were obtained from peripheral blood. The chain couples TRBV5-1 to TRBJ2-7; D gene ambiguous. The source of this sequence is a man aged 65-85 years with active or convalescent COVID-19. The CDR3, as DNA: TGCGCCAGCAGCTATCCGTTCGGCGCCCCGACTTCCTACGAGCAGTACTTC. This encodes CASSYPFGAPTSYEQYF.